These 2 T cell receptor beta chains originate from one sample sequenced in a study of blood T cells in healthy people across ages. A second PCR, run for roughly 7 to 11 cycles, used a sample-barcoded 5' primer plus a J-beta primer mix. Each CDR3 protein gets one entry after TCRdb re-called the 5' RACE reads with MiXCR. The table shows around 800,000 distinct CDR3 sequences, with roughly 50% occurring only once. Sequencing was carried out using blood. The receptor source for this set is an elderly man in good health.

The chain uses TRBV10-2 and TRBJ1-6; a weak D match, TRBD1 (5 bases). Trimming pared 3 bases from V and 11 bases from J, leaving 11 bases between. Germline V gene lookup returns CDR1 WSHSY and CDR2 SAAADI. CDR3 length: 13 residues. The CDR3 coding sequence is TGCGCCAGCAGTGAAGGGGAGAAGGCACCCCTCCACTTT. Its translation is CASSEGEKAPLHF.

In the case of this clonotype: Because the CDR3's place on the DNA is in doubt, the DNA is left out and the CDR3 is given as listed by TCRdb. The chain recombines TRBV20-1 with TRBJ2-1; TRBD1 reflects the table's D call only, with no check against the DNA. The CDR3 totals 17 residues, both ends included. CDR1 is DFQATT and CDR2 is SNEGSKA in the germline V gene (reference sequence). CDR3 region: CSARVLGTGQGLYEQFF.